The present entry profiles one T cell receptor beta chain with its context. Its antigen is not identified. The CDR3 totals 15 residues. Trimming took 4 bases from V and 0 from J, leaving 11 bases between them. The germline V gene has CDR1 SGHRS and CDR2 YFSETQ. Through a sample-barcoded 5' primer and a J-beta primer mix, a second PCR was run for roughly 6 to 11 cycles. Via MiXCR, TCRdb re-called the 5' RACE reads, giving one row per CDR3 protein. This sample has about 1.4 million distinct CDR3 sequences, with 59% found just once. This entry is derived from a study of blood T cells in healthy people across ages. General study points: Donor CMV status was unknown, possibly confounding expanded clonotype changes. Naive T cell percentage showed a strong correlation with the diversity of TCR beta. Both higher diversity and more naive CD4+ cells marked long-lived donors when set against aged donors.

Sequencing was carried out using blood. The clonotype comes from a man between 18 and 29 years old in good health. This chain connects TRBV5-1 to TRBJ1-3; possible D gene TRBD1, 6 bases. DNA of the CDR3: TGCGCCAGCAGCCGTGACAGGTACTCTGGAAACACCATATATTTT. Translation gives CASSRDRYSGNTIYF.